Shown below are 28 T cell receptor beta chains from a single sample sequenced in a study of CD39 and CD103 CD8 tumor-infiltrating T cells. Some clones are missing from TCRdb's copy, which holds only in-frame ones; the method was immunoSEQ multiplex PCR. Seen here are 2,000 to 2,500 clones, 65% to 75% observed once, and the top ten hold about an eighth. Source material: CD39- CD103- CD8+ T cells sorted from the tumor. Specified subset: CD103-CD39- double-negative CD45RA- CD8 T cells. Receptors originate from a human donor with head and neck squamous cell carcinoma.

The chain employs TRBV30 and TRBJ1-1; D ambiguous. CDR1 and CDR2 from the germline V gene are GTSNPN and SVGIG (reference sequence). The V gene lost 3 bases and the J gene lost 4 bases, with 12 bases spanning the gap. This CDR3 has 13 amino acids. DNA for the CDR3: TGTGCCTGGAGCTTCCCCGCAGGCACTGAAGCTTTCTTT. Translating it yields CAWSFPAGTEAFF.

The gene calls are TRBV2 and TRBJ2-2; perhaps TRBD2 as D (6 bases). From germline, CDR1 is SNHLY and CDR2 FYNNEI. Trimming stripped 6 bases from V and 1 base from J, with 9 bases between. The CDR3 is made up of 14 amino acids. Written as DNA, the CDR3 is TGTGCCAGCAGAGGGACTGAGAACACCGGGGAGCTGTTTTTT. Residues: CASRGTENTGELFF.

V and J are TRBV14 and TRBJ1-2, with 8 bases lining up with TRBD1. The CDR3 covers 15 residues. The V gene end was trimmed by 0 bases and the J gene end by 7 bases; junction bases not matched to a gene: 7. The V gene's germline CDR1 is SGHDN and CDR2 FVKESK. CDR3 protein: CASSQDSRGHGGYTF. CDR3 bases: TGTGCCAGCAGCCAAGACTCCAGGGGGCACGGTGGCTACACCTTC.

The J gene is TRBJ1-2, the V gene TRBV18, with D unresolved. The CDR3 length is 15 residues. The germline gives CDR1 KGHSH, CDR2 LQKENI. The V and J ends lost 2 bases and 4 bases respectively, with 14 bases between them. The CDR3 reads CASSPSSDPFYGYTF. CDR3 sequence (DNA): TGTGCCAGCTCACCATCGTCGGATCCCTTCTATGGCTACACCTTC.

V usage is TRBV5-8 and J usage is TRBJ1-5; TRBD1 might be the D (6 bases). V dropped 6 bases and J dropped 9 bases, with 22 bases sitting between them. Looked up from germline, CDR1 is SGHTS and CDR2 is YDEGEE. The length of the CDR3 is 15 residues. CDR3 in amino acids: CASIPRRGALRPQHF. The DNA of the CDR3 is TGTGCCAGCATACCACGGCGGGGGGCTTTACGGCCCCAGCATTTT.

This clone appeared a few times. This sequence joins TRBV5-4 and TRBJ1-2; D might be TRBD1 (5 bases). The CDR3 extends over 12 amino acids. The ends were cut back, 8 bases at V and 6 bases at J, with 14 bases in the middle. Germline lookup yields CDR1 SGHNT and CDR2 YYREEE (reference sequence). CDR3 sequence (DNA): TGTGCCAGTACGTCAGGGAAAAATGGCTACACCTTC. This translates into CASTSGKNGYTF. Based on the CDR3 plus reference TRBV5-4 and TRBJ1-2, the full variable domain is ETGVTQSPTHLIKTRGQQVTLRCSSQSGHNTVSWYQQALGQGPQFIFQYYREEENGRGNFPPRFSGLQFPNYSSELNVNALELDDSALYLCASTSGKNGYTFGSGTRLTVV.

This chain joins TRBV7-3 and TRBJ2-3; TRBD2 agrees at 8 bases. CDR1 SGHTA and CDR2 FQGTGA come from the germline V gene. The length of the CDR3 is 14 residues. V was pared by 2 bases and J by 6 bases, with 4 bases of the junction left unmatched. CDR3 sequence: CASSLAGGGDTQYF. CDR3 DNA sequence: TGTGCCAGCAGCTTAGCGGGGGGTGGGGATACGCAGTATTTT.

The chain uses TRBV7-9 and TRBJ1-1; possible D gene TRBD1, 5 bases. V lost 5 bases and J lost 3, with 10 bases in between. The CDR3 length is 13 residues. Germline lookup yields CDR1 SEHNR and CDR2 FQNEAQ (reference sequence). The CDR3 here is CASSPDMDTEAFF. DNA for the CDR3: TGTGCCAGCAGCCCGGACATGGACACTGAAGCTTTCTTT. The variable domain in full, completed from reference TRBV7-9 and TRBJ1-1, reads DTGVSQNPRHKITKRGQNVTFRCDPISEHNRLYWYRQTLGQGPEFLTYFQNEAQLEKSRLLSDRFSAERPKGSFSTLEIQRTEQGDSAMYLCASSPDMDTEAFFGQGTRLTVV.

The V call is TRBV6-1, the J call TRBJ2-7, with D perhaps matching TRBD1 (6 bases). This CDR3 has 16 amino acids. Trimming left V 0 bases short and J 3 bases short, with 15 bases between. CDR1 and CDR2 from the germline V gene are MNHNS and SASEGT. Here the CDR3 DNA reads TGTGCCAGCAGTGAAGCGCGATATACAGGGTTCTACGAGCAGTACTTC. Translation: CASSEARYTGFYEQYF.

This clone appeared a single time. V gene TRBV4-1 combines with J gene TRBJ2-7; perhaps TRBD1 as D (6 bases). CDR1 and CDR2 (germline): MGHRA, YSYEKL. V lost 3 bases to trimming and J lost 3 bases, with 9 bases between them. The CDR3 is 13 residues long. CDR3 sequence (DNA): TGCGCCAGCAGCCAGACAGGAGGCTACGAGCAGTACTTC. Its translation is CASSQTGGYEQYF.

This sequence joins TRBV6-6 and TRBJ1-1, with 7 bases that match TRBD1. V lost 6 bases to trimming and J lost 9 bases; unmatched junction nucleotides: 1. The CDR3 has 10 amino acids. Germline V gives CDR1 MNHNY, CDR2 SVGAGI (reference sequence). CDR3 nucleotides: TGTGCCAGCAGGACAGGGAAAGCTTTCTTT. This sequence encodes CASRTGKAFF.

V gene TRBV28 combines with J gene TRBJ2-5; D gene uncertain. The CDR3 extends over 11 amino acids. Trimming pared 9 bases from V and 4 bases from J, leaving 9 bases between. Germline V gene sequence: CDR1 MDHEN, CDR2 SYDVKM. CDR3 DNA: TGTGCCAGTCTATTTGGAGAGACCCAGTACTTC. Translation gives CASLFGETQYF.

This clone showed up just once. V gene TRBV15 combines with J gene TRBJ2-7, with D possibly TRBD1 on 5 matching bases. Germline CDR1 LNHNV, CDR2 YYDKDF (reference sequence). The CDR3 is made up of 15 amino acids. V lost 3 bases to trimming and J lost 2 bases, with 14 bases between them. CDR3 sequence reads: CATSSPKDTTYEQYF. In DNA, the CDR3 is TGTGCCACCAGCAGTCCCAAGGACACCACCTACGAGCAGTACTTC.

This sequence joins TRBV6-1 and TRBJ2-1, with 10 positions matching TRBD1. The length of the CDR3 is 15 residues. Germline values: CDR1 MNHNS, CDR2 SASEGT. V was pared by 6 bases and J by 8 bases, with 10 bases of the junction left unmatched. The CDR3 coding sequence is TGTGCCAGCAGAGCCGGGACAGGGGCTGTCGATGAGCAGTTCTTC. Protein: CASRAGTGAVDEQFF.

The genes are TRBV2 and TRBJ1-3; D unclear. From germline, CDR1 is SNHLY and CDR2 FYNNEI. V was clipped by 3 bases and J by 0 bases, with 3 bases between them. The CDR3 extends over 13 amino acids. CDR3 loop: CASSEFSGNTIYF. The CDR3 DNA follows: TGTGCCAGCAGTGAGTTCTCTGGAAACACCATATATTTT.

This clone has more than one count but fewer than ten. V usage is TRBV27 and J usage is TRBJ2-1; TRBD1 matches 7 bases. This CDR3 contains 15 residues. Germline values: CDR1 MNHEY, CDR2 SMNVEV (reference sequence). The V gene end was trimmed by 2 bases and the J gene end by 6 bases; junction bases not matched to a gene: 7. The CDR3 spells CASSLEGAFGNEQFF. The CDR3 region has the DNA TGTGCCAGCAGTTTAGAGGGGGCCTTTGGCAATGAGCAGTTCTTC.

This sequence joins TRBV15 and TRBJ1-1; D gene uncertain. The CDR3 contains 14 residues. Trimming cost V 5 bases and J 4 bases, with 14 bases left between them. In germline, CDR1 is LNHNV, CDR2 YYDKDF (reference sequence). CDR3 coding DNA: TGTGCCACCAGCCCCGGAACTGGGAGCACTGAAGCTTTCTTT. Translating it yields CATSPGTGSTEAFF.

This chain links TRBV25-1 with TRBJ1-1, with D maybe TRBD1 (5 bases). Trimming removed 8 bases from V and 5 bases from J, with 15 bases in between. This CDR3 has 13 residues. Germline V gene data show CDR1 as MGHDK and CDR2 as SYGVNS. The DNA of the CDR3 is TGTGCCAGCTCCATGGGGGGTCGAACTGAAGCTTTCTTT. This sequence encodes CASSMGGRTEAFF.

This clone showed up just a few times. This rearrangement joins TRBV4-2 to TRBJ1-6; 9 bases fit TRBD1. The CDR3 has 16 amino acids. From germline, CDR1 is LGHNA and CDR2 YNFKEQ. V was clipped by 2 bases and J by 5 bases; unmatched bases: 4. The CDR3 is CASSQSWDRDNSPLHF. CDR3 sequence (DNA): TGTGCCAGCAGCCAATCCTGGGACAGGGATAATTCACCCCTCCACTTT.

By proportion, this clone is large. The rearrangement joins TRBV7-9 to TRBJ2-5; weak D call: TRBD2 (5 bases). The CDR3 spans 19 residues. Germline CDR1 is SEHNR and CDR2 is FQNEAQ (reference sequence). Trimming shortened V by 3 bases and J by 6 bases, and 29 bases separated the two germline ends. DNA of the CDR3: TGTGCCAGCAGCTTCCCGGCGGAGGTTAGCTTCTCGATCGGGAAGACCCAGTACTTC. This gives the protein CASSFPAEVSFSIGKTQYF.

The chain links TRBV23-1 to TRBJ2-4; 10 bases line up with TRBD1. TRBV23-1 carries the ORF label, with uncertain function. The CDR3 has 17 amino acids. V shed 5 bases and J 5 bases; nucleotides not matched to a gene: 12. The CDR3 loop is CASSSPPGQGPQNIQYF. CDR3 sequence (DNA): TGCGCCAGCAGTTCCCCTCCGGGACAGGGGCCCCAAAACATTCAGTACTTC.

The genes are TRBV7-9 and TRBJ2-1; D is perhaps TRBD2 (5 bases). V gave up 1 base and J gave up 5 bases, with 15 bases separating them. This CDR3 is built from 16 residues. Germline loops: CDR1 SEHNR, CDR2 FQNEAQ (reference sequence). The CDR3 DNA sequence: TGTGCCAGCAGCTTAGGAGGGCTAGTTCAGGACAATGAGCAGTTCTTC. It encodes CASSLGGLVQDNEQFF.

The CDR3 region has the DNA TGTGCCAGTAGCCAGCTTAGCAATCAGCCCCAGCATTTT. This sequence encodes CASSQLSNQPQHF. The chain recombines TRBV19 with TRBJ1-5; no clear D gene. CDR1 and CDR2 from the germline V gene are LNHDA and SQIVND (reference sequence). Trimming removed 6 bases at V and 0 bases at J, with 6 bases between. This CDR3 region has 13 residues.

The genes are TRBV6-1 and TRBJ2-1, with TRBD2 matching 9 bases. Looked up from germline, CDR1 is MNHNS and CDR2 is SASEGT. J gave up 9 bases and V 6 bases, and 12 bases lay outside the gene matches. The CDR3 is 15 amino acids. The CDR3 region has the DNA TGTGCCAGCAGCGGGATGGCGGGGGGGCTCTCTGAGCAGTTCTTC. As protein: CASSGMAGGLSEQFF.

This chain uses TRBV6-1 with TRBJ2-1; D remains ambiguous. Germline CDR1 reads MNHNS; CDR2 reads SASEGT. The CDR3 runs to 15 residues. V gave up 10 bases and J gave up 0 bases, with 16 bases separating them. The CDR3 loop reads CATLPKTSSYNEQFF. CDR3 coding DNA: TGTGCCACCCTTCCTAAGACGAGCTCCTACAATGAGCAGTTCTTC.

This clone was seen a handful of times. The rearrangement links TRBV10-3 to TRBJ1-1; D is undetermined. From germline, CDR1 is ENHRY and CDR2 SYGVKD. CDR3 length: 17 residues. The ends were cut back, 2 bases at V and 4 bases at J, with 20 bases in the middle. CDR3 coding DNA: TGTGCCATCAGTGAGCCGACTTTGACAAGGTCGGGCACTGAAGCTTTCTTT. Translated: CAISEPTLTRSGTEAFF.

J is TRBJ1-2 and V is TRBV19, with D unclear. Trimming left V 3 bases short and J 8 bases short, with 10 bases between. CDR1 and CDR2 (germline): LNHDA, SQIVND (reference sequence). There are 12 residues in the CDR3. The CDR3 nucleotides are TGTGCCAGTAGTATTGGTATTTGGGGCTACACCTTC. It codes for CASSIGIWGYTF.

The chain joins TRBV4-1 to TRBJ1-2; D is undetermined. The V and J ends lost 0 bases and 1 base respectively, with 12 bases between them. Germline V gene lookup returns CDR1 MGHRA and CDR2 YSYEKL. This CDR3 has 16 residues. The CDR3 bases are TGCGCCAGCAGCCAAGATTGGGGTTCCCTTAACTATGGCTACACCTTC. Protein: CASSQDWGSLNYGYTF.